The next 6 T cell receptor beta chains were all read from a single sample in a study of Graves' ophthalmopathy and Graves' hyperthyroidism. TCR beta CDR3 regions were amplified from RNA transcripts. The first round was an RT-PCR with HTBI primers, and the second round was a multiplex PCR. TCRdb ran MiXCR on the multiplex PCR reads and lists one entry per CDR3 protein. The data contain 200,000 to 250,000 distinct CDR3 sequences, about a fifth of them seen just once; the ten biggest clones take up about 40%. Sequenced input: peripheral blood. These receptors all come from a woman between 45 and 60 years old with Graves' ophthalmopathy.

The chain joins TRBV7-8 to TRBJ2-1; D is unresolved. V lost 4 bases and J 0 bases, leaving 16 bases between the germline ends. The length of the CDR3 is 17 residues. Germline values: CDR1 SGHVS, CDR2 FQNEAQ. The CDR3 DNA reads as TGTGCCAGCAGCTCGATGCCGACTTGGAGCTCCTACAATGAGCAGTTCTTC. Its translation is CASSSMPTWSSYNEQFF. The complete variable domain, with remaining parts taken from reference TRBV7-8 and TRBJ2-1, reads GAGVSQSPRYKVAKRGQDVALRCDPISGHVSLFWYQQALGQGPEFLTYFQNEAQLDKSGLPSDRFFAERPEGSVSTLKIQRTQQEDSAVYLCASSSMPTWSSYNEQFFGPGTRLTVL.

The chain couples TRBV19 to TRBJ1-5; no definite D call. V dropped 5 bases and J dropped 1 base, with 15 bases sitting between them. The germline gives CDR1 LNHDA, CDR2 SQIVND (reference sequence). This CDR3 has 16 residues. Written as DNA, the CDR3 is TGTGCCAGTAGTCCCCCCCCTACGTTCAGCAATCAGCCCCAGCATTTT. Residues: CASSPPPTFSNQPQHF.

Ten or more counts support this clonotype. The chain links TRBV25-1 to TRBJ2-5, with TRBD1 identical over 8 bases. CDR1 and CDR2 (germline): MGHDK, SYGVNS. The CDR3 extends over 16 amino acids. V lost 1 base to trimming and J lost 4 bases; unmatched junction nucleotides: 8. CDR3 amino acids: CASSEWDRPNPETQYF. The DNA of the CDR3 is TGTGCCAGCAGTGAATGGGACAGGCCGAACCCAGAGACCCAGTACTTC.

This clonotype came up a few times. A clone one base away is much larger, so this may be a read error. The genes are TRBV30 and TRBJ2-5, with D perhaps being TRBD1 or TRBD2 (5 bases each). This CDR3 has 13 residues. Trimming shortened V by 4 bases and J by 4 bases, and 13 bases separated the two germline ends. CDR1 GTSNPN and CDR2 SVGIG come from the germline V gene (reference sequence). The CDR3 sequence: CAWIIGTRETQYF. CDR3 in DNA: TGTGCCTGGATTATAGGGACCCGAGAGACCCAGTACTTC.

At least ten counts were recorded for this clonotype. J is TRBJ2-7 and V is TRBV28; 8 nucleotides match TRBD2. Germline V gene lookup returns CDR1 MDHEN and CDR2 SYDVKM. The CDR3 has 14 residues. The J segment lost 1 base and the V segment lost 8 bases, leaving 7 bases of the junction unmatched. The CDR3 nucleotides read TGTGCCAGCCGTCAGCGGGAGATTTCCTACGAGCAGTACTTC. Protein sequence: CASRQREISYEQYF.

This clonotype was seen a handful of times. The chain joins TRBV6-1 to TRBJ2-7; a possible D gene is TRBD1 (6 bases). Germline CDR1 is MNHNS and CDR2 is SASEGT. The CDR3 is made up of 14 amino acids. Trimming removed 7 bases at V and 0 bases at J, with 13 bases between. The CDR3 bases are TGTGCCAGCACCCGCGGACAGCGCTCCTACGAGCAGTACTTC. Protein product: CASTRGQRSYEQYF.